These T cell receptor beta chains were read from a single sample in a study of T cells expressing NK-cell markers. Following a re-call of the 5' RACE reads, TCRdb has one entry per CDR3 protein and lacks DNA. The sample includes about 540,000 distinct CDR3 sequences. The sequenced sample was blood T cells: a sorted CD56 or NKG2C T cell subset, CD4+ or CD8+ T cells, or bulk PBMC T cells (not recorded which). Receptors originate from a young man in good health. CDR3s include the opening cysteine and the closing phenylalanine or tryptophan.

TRBJ2-3 | TRBV15 | CATSRDSGQGKEDTQYF
TRBJ2-1 | TRBV12-3/TRBV12-4 | CASTRIFDNEQFF
TRBJ2-3 | TRBV19 | CATTNTLAPTDTQYF
TRBJ2-3 | TRBV20-1 | CSAVTGGGLTDTQYF
TRBJ2-1 | TRBV7-8 | CASSVGQATYNEQFF
TRBJ2-2 | TRBV6-5 | CASSDSPPGELFF
TRBJ2-1 | TRBV29-1 | CSPRRGQGGEQFF
TRBJ2-5 | TRBV5-1 | CASSLGDRGRETQYF
TRBJ2-1 | TRBV7-6 | CASSLGWSGRFNEQFF
TRBJ2-1 | TRBV20-1 | CSAREDPTGTSGSWRNEQFF
TRBJ2-1 | TRBV11-2 | CASTITRYEQFF
TRBJ2-7 | TRBV20-1 | CSASTTWPYEQYF
TRBJ2-7 | TRBV4-3 | CASSQGNSGPYEQYF
TRBJ1-1 | TRBV25-1 | CASSGTGAREAFF
TRBJ1-5 | TRBV4-2 | CASSQEKGRNQPQHF
TRBJ2-3 | TRBV7-6 | CASSLTGTRNTDTQYF
TRBJ2-1 | TRBV5-1 | CASSGLGGHNEQFF
TRBJ1-1 | TRBV6-2/TRBV6-3 | CASSPPGDEAFF
TRBJ2-1 | TRBV2 | CATPLRDTYNEQFF
TRBJ2-1 | TRBV18 | CASSPLDRGLNNEQFF
TRBJ2-1 | TRBV7-2 | CASSARLANEQFF
TRBJ2-5 | TRBV11-2 | CASRRSGQGEETQYF
TRBJ2-3 | TRBV7-2 | CASSLESGVGDTQYF
TRBJ2-1 | TRBV11-2 | CASSLEAWASAYNEQFF
TRBJ2-7 | TRBV29-1 | CSASGFYEQYF
TRBJ2-3 | TRBV6-5 | CASSYPTGGSTDTQYF
TRBJ1-5 | TRBV3-1 | CASSPAGSPYSNQPQHF
TRBJ1-2 | TRBV7-2 | CASSFAASYGYTF
TRBJ2-1 | TRBV20-1 | CSALGRENEQFF
TRBJ2-2 | TRBV12-3/TRBV12-4 | CASSLIEGTGELFF
TRBJ2-5 | TRBV20-1 | CSASRRQTRLETQYF
TRBJ2-5 | TRBV30 | CAWSPSWETQYF
TRBJ2-6 | TRBV5-1 | CASSSNGRASGANVLTF
TRBJ1-1 | TRBV12-3/TRBV12-4 | CASSEVANTEAFF